The present entry profiles one T cell receptor (beta chain) with its context. The target antigen is unknown. This sample is drawn from a study of regulatory T cells in long-lasting Graves disease. Through Arm-PCR of CDR3 regions and iRepertoire HTBI primers, TCR beta libraries were built. TCRdb processed the multiplex PCR reads anew with MiXCR; each CDR3 protein has one entry. In the table there are 300,000 to 400,000 distinct CDR3 sequences, 16% of which are singletons. Regarding time point: newly diagnosed GD, antithyroid drugs for less than 3 months. RNA extracted from PBMCs served as the sequencing template. Overall study findings and caveats: Because few samples were included, accuracy may have been lower.

The CDR3 spans 15 residues. CDR1 DFQATT and CDR2 SNEGSKA come from the germline V gene (reference sequence). The V gene end was trimmed by 0 bases and the J gene end by 1 base; junction bases not matched to a gene: 6. The same sample was also used in a study of T cells in Graves' hyperthyroidism and ophthalmopathy. In that study: The HTBI set primed first-round TCR CDR3 RT-PCR.

This sequence was found in a man in his forties with Graves disease. The starting material was peripheral blood mononuclear cells (PBMCs), obtained at new diagnosis, from a patient treated with antithyroid drugs. V is TRBV20-1 and J is TRBJ2-7; TRBD1 agrees at 7 bases. In nucleotides, the CDR3 is TGCAGTGCTAGAGACCTCGGACAGGTATCCTACGAGCAGTACTTC. This encodes CSARDLGQVSYEQYF.